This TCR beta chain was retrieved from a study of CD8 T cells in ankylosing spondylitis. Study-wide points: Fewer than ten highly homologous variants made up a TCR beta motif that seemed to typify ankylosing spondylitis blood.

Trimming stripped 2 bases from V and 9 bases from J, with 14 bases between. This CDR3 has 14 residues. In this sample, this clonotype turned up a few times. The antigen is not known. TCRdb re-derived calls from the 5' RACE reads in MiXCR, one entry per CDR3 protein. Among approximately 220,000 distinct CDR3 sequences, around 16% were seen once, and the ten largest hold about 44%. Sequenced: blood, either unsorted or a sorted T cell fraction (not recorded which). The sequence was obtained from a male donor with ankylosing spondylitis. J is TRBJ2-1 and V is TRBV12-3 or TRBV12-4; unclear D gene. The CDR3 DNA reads TGTGCCAGCAGTTTATCTCTAAGGGCGCGTGAGCAGTTCTTC. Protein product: CASSLSLRAREQFF.